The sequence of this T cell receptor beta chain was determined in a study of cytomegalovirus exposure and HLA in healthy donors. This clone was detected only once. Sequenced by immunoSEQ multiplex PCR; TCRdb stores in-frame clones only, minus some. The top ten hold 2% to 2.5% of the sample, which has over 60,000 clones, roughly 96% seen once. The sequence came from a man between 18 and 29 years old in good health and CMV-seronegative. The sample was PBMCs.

The CDR3 here is CASSERLISGNTIYF. CDR3 DNA sequence: TGTGCCAGCAGTGAACGGTTGATTTCTGGAAACACCATATATTTT. The chain joins TRBV25-1 to TRBJ1-3; no definite D call. The CDR3 sequence is 15 residues long. From germline, CDR1 is MGHDK and CDR2 SYGVNS. V shed 2 bases and J shed 1 base, with 9 bases lying between them.